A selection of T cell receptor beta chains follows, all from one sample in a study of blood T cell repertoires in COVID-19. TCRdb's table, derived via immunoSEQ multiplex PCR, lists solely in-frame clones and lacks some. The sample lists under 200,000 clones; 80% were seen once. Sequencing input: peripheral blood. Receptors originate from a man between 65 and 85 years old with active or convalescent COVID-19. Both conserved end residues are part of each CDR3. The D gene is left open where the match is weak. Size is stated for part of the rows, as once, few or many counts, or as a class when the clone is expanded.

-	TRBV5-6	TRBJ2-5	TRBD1	CASSLDSGGQETQYF	TGTGCCAGCAGCTTGGACTCAGGGGGCCAAGAGACCCAGTACTTC
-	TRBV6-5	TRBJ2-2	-	CASSTGQLTGELFF	TGTGCCAGCAGTACCGGACAGCTCACCGGGGAGCTGTTTTTT
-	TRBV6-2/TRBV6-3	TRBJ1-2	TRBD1	CASSQQTGRHGYTF	TGTGCCAGCAGTCAACAGACAGGGAGGCATGGCTACACCTTC
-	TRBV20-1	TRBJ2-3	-	CSASKGGSTDTQYF	TGCAGTGCTAGTAAAGGCGGAAGCACAGATACGCAGTATTTT
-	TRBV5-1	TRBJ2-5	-	CASSLVGQQETQYF	TGCGCCAGCAGCTTGGTGGGCCAGCAAGAGACCCAGTACTTC
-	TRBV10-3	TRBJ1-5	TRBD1	CAISEWSDRQPQHF	TGTGCCATCAGTGAGTGGTCGGACAGGCAGCCCCAGCATTTT
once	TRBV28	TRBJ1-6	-	CASSLPRRVGSPLHF	TGTGCCAGCAGTTTACCTCGGAGGGTGGGTTCACCCCTCCACTTT
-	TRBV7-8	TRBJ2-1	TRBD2	CASSFPRTSRGEQFF	TGTGCCAGCAGCTTTCCCCGGACTAGCCGGGGGGAGCAGTTCTTC
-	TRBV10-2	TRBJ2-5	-	CASSESRGSRGETQYF	TGCGCCAGCAGTGAGTCGCGAGGGAGTCGGGGGGAGACCCAGTACTTC
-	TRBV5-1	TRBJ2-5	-	CASSTIPGSGETQYF	TGCGCCAGCAGCACGATCCCGGGGTCCGGAGAGACCCAGTACTTC
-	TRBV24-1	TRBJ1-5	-	CATSDFLGRGGYSNQPQHF	TGTGCCACCAGTGATTTCTTGGGACGGGGGGGTTATAGCAATCAGCCCCAGCATTTT
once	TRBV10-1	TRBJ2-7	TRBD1	CASSGGPGQGSNEQYF	TGCGCCAGCAGCGGGGGCCCGGGACAGGGATCTAACGAGCAGTACTTC
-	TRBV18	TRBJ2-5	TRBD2	CASSRSSGGLQETQYF	TGTGCCAGCTCACGTTCCAGCGGGGGCTTACAAGAGACCCAGTACTTC
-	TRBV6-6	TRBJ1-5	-	CASIRQSNQPQHF	TGTGCCAGCATTCGGCAGAGCAATCAGCCCCAGCATTTT
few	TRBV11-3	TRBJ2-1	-	CASSLGEVNEQFF	TGTGCCAGCAGCTTAGGCGAGGTAAATGAGCAGTTCTTC
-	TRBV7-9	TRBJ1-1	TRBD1	CASSHGQGTDTEAFF	TGTGCCAGCAGCCACGGACAGGGTACGGACACTGAAGCTTTCTTT
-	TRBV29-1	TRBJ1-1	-	CSVVIQVGHAFF	TGCAGCGTTGTAATTCAGGTGGGGCATGCTTTCTTT
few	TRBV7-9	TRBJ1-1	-	CASSLAFSEAFF	TGTGCCAGCAGCTTAGCATTTAGCGAAGCTTTCTTT
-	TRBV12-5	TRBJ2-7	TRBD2	CASGGVPGLAWYEQYF	TGTGCTAGTGGTGGGGTCCCGGGACTAGCGTGGTACGAGCAGTACTTC
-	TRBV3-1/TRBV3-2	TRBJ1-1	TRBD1	CASSPNRGTEAFF	TGTGCCAGCAGCCCCAACAGGGGCACTGAAGCTTTCTTT
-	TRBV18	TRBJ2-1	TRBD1	CASSRDRGGSNEQFF	TGTGCCAGCTCACGAGACAGGGGGGGCAGCAATGAGCAGTTCTTC
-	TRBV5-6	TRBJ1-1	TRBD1	CASSVSGGRTEAFF	TGTGCCAGCAGCGTTTCAGGGGGCAGGACTGAAGCTTTCTTT
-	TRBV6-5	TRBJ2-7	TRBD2	CASRQSGGYEQYF	TGTGCCAGCAGACAGAGCGGGGGCTACGAGCAGTACTTC
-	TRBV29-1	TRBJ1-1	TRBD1	CSARGQENTEAFF	TGCAGCGCCAGGGGACAGGAGAACACTGAAGCTTTCTTT
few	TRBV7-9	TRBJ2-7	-	CASSSSRGSYEQYF	TGTGCCAGCAGCTCCAGCCGGGGGTCCTACGAGCAGTACTTC
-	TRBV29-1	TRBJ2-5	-	CSVEGPGRETQYF	TGCAGCGTGGAGGGACCTGGACGAGAGACCCAGTACTTC
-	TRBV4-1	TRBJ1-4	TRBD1	CASSQGGDRLNEKLFF	TGCGCCAGCAGCCAAGGAGGGGACAGACTAAATGAAAAACTGTTTTTT
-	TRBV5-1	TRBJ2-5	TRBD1	CASSLEGQGETQYF	TGCGCCAGCAGCTTGGAGGGACAGGGTGAGACCCAGTACTTC
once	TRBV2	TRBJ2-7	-	CASSAPISYEQYF	TGTGCCAGCAGTGCCCCAATCTCCTACGAGCAGTACTTC
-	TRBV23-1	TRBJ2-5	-	CASSHSTTGQSGETQYF	TGCGCCAGCAGTCACTCTACCACCGGACAGAGCGGAGAGACCCAGTACTTC
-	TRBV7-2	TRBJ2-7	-	CASSPRRGGLEQYF	TGTGCCAGCAGCCCCCGGAGGGGGGGCCTCGAGCAGTACTTC
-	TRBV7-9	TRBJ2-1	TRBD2	CASSLEAGGSSHYNEQFF	TGTGCCAGCAGCTTAGAGGCGGGCGGGAGCTCCCACTACAATGAGCAGTTCTTC
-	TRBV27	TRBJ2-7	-	CASSFLTGGGNEQYF	TGTGCCAGCAGTTTCCTGACAGGTGGGGGAAACGAGCAGTACTTC
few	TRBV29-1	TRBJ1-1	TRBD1	CSAQQGAGITEAFF	TGCAGCGCCCAACAGGGGGCTGGAATCACTGAAGCTTTCTTT
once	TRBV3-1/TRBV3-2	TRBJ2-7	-	CASSPFRGRYEQYF	TGTGCCAGCAGCCCGTTTCGAGGGCGCTACGAGCAGTACTTC
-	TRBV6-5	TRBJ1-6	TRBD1	CASSYSGTGNSPLHF	TGTGCCAGCAGTTACTCCGGGACAGGGAATTCACCCCTCCACTTT
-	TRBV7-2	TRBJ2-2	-	CASSLAPSYRPGGWNTGELFF	TGTGCCAGCAGCTTAGCCCCCTCCTACAGGCCCGGGGGTTGGAACACCGGGGAGCTGTTTTTT
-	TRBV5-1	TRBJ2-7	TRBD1	CASSPGTGNYEQYF	TGCGCCAGCAGCCCCGGGACAGGGAACTACGAGCAGTACTTC
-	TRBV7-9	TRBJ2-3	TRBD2	CASSLGAGDTDTQYF	TGTGCCAGCAGCTTAGGTGCGGGGGACACAGATACGCAGTATTTT
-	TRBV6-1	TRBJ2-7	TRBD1	CASSEATGTGADEQYF	TGTGCCAGCAGTGAGGCTACCGGGACAGGGGCTGACGAGCAGTACTTC
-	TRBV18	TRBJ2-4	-	CASRVSNIQYF	TGTGCCAGCCGGGTCTCAAACATTCAGTACTTC
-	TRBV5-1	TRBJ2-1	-	CASSTGDDHNEQFF	TGCGCCAGCAGCACCGGGGATGATCACAATGAGCAGTTCTTC
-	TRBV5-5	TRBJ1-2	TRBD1	CASSWAGQGNYGYTF	TGTGCCAGCAGCTGGGCGGGACAGGGGAACTATGGCTACACCTTC
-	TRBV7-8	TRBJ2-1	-	CASSLVGGDYNEQFF	TGTGCCAGCAGCTTAGTTGGCGGGGACTACAATGAGCAGTTCTTC
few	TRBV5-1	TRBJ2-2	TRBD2	CASSTGLAGVVGTGELFF	TGCGCCAGCAGCACCGGACTAGCGGGAGTCGTAGGCACCGGGGAGCTGTTTTTT
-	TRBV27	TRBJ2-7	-	CASSSHLGAGISYEQYF	TGTGCCAGCAGTTCCCACCTAGGGGCAGGGATCTCCTACGAGCAGTACTTC
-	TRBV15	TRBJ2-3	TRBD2	CATSIAGGTDTQYF	TGTGCCACCAGCATAGCGGGAGGCACAGATACGCAGTATTTT
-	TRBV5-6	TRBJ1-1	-	CASTFPAGHTEAFF	TGTGCCAGCACCTTTCCCGCGGGGCACACTGAAGCTTTCTTT
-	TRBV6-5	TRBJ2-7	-	CASGGVYNYEQYF	TGTGCCAGCGGAGGGGTCTATAACTACGAGCAGTACTTC
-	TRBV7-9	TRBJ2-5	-	CASSLTKAAGETQYF	TGTGCCAGCAGCTTAACTAAGGCGGCAGGGGAGACCCAGTACTTC
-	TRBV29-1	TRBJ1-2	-	CSVGRANYGYTF	TGCAGCGTTGGCAGGGCCAACTATGGCTACACCTTC
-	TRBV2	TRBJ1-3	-	CASSEYRVSGNTIYF	TGTGCCAGCAGTGAATACAGGGTCTCTGGAAACACCATATATTTT
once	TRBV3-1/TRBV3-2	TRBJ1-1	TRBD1	CASSQGTGGGEAFF	TGTGCCAGCAGCCAAGGCACAGGGGGCGGTGAAGCTTTCTTT
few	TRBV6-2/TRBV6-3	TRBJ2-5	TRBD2	CASSRGLARVETQYF	TGTGCCAGCAGTCGAGGACTAGCGAGAGTCGAGACCCAGTACTTC
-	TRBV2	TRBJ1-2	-	CASSVGAQGLYGYTF	TGTGCCAGCAGTGTAGGGGCTCAGGGACTCTATGGCTACACCTTC
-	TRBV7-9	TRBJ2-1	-	CASNVAYNEQFF	TGTGCCAGCAACGTAGCCTACAATGAGCAGTTCTTC
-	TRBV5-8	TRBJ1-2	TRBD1	CASSQSTGDYGYTF	TGTGCCAGCAGCCAATCGACAGGGGACTATGGCTACACCTTC
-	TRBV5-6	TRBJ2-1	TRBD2	CASSLVSGTNEQFF	TGTGCCAGCAGCTTGGTAAGCGGGACCAATGAGCAGTTCTTC
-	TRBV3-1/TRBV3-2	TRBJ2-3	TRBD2	CASSLRPPGGGALDTQYF	TGTGCCAGCAGCCTCCGTCCCCCGGGCGGGGGGGCCTTAGATACGCAGTATTTT
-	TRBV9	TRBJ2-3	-	CASSVALRTGQSTDTQYF	TGTGCCAGCAGCGTAGCTCTTAGGACTGGCCAAAGCACAGATACGCAGTATTTT